Below, 26 T cell receptor beta chains from the same sample are listed, as sequenced in a study of CD8+ T cells in alopecia areata. The authors extracted RNA and reverse transcribed it into cDNA as the sequencing template. Profiled with immunoSEQ multiplex PCR; TCRdb holds only in-frame clones, not every one. Of roughly 150,000 clones listed, 40% to 60% are singletons. The sample here was CD8+ T cells sorted from blood, taken at week 0. The receptors were gathered from a human donor with alopecia areata.

This chain joins TRBV5-6 and TRBJ1-1, with D possibly being TRBD1 (6 bases). Germline CDR1 reads SGHDT; CDR2 reads YYEEEE. Trimming shortened V by 0 bases and J by 11 bases, and 20 bases separated the two germline ends. The length of the CDR3 is 15 residues. CDR3 in amino acids: CASSLGRDRSLSAFF. DNA for the CDR3: TGTGCCAGCAGCTTGGGGCGTGACAGGTCGTTGTCTGCTTTCTTT.

The chain combines TRBV9 with TRBJ2-7; D remains unclear. Trimming removed 4 bases from V and 1 base from J, with 12 bases in between. This CDR3 comprises 14 residues. Germline assignment: CDR1 SGDLS and CDR2 YYNGEE. In DNA form, the CDR3 reads TGTGCCAGCAGCCACACTTCACAATCCTACGAGCAGTACTTC. This encodes CASSHTSQSYEQYF.

The chain uses TRBV29-1 and TRBJ2-1; 9 nucleotides line up with TRBD2. V shed 4 bases and J 6 bases; nucleotides not matched to a gene: 10. The CDR3 consists of 15 residues. The germline gives CDR1 SQVTM, CDR2 ANQGSEA. This CDR3 reads CSVVVAGGAGNEQFF. The DNA for the CDR3 is TGCAGCGTTGTAGTTGCGGGGGGGGCCGGCAATGAGCAGTTCTTC.

The chain uses TRBV29-1 and TRBJ2-7; no clear D gene. Trimming removed 2 bases at V and 1 base at J, with 6 bases between. Germline V gene lookup returns CDR1 SQVTM and CDR2 ANQGSEA. The CDR3 totals 12 residues. The CDR3 spells CSVEQDSYEQYF. As DNA, the CDR3 is TGCAGCGTTGAACAGGATTCCTACGAGCAGTACTTC.

CDR3: CASSPLGSGITDTQYF. CDR3 nucleotides: TGTGCCAGCAGCCCTCTTGGTAGCGGGATCACAGATACGCAGTATTTT. This chain uses TRBV13 with TRBJ2-3, with 8 bases identical to TRBD2. Germline CDR1 and CDR2: PRHDT and FYEKMQ (reference sequence). CDR3 length equals 16 residues. V dropped 5 bases and J dropped 2; count of bases not matched to a gene: 9.

In this sample, this clone turned up once. The chain recombines TRBV29-1 with TRBJ1-1, with 8 bases fitting TRBD1. CDR1 SQVTM and CDR2 ANQGSEA come from the germline V gene. This CDR3 has 15 amino acids. V dropped 4 bases and J dropped 5; count of bases not matched to a gene: 12. For the CDR3, the DNA is TGCAGCGTTGCCCTGGGCAGGGGGCCTGATACTGAAGCTTTCTTT. This codes for CSVALGRGPDTEAFF.

This clone was seen more than once but under ten times. The chain combines TRBV2 with TRBJ2-6; no firm D call. V lost 5 bases, J lost 0 bases, and 17 bases lay in between. The CDR3 totals 18 residues. Per germline, CDR1 SNHLY and CDR2 FYNNEI. CDR3 residues: CASSRTAVPFSGANVLTF. DNA for the CDR3: TGTGCCAGCAGTCGGACGGCCGTCCCGTTCTCTGGGGCCAACGTCCTGACTTTC.

The chain couples TRBV19 to TRBJ1-5; D possibly corresponds to TRBD1 (6 bases). The CDR3 has 16 amino acids. Germline V gene data show CDR1 as LNHDA and CDR2 as SQIVND (reference sequence). The germline V and J ends were trimmed by 3 bases and 5 bases, with 17 bases remaining between them. CDR3 nucleotide sequence: TGTGCCAGTAGTATCGTGGGAGGGGGATACTATCAGCCCCAGCATTTT. As protein: CASSIVGGGYYQPQHF.

The chain is built from TRBV10-3 and TRBJ1-2; D gene ambiguous. Germline V lookup: CDR1 ENHRY, CDR2 SYGVKD. Trimming left V 5 bases short and J 0 bases short, with 19 bases between. This CDR3 comprises 17 residues. CDR3 in amino acids: CAISYLIGRPSNYGYTF. The CDR3 coding sequence is TGTGCCATCAGTTATTTAATCGGACGGCCTTCTAACTATGGCTACACCTTC.

This clone was observed a single time. The gene calls are TRBV6-5 and TRBJ2-3; maybe TRBD1 (6 bases). The CDR3 length is 15 residues. Deletions cut 5 bases from V and 0 bases from J, with 12 bases between. CDR1 and CDR2 (germline): MNHEY, SVGAGI. CDR3 in amino acids: CASSLRDTSTDTQYF. The CDR3 DNA sequence: TGTGCCAGCAGTCTCCGGGACACGAGCACAGATACGCAGTATTTT.

This chain joins TRBV30 and TRBJ2-7; 7 nucleotides agree with TRBD1. Trimming removed 3 bases from V and 3 bases from J; junction bases left unmatched: 5. The CDR3 consists of 13 residues. Per the germline V gene, CDR1 is GTSNPN and CDR2 is SVGIG (reference sequence). CDR3 protein: CAWSEDRNYEQYF. In nucleotides, the CDR3 is TGTGCCTGGAGCGAGGACAGGAACTACGAGCAGTACTTC.

V and J are TRBV6-5 and TRBJ1-5; D is unresolved. Trimming removed 6 bases at V and 2 bases at J, with 11 bases between. Germline V gene data show CDR1 as MNHEY and CDR2 as SVGAGI. CDR3 size: 14 residues. The CDR3 region is CASRRIDGNQPQHF. DNA for the CDR3: TGTGCCAGCAGAAGGATTGACGGCAATCAGCCCCAGCATTTT.

The V call is TRBV7-6, the J call TRBJ2-5; TRBD1 agrees at 8 bases. The CDR3 sequence is 14 residues long. CDR1 and CDR2 from the germline V gene are SGHVS and FNYEAQ. V was pared by 4 bases and J by 2 bases, with 3 bases of the junction left unmatched. For the CDR3, the DNA is TGTGCCAGCAGCTCGGACAGGGTACAAGAGACCCAGTACTTC. It specifies CASSSDRVQETQYF.

This clone was observed a few times. V is TRBV6-5 and J is TRBJ1-1, with a tentative D call TRBD1 (5 bases). CDR1 and CDR2 (germline): MNHEY, SVGAGI. V lost 4 bases and J 6 bases, leaving 15 bases between the germline ends. CDR3 size: 14 residues. CDR3 in DNA: TGTGCCAGCAGTTCGGGACGGGGGGTGCCTGAAGCTTTCTTT. Its translation: CASSSGRGVPEAFF.

The chain joins TRBV27 to TRBJ2-1, with 12 bases matching TRBD2. This CDR3 region has 16 residues. Germline CDR1 reads MNHEY; CDR2 reads SMNVEV (reference sequence). Trimming removed 3 bases from V and 9 bases from J; junction bases left unmatched: 9. The DNA of the CDR3 is TGTGCCAGCAGTTTGTTGACTAGCGGGGGCCTCGCTGAGCAGTTCTTC. This translates into CASSLLTSGGLAEQFF.

This chain connects TRBV10-3 to TRBJ1-6; 7 bases agree with TRBD1. This CDR3 spans 17 amino acids. CDR1 and CDR2 (germline): ENHRY, SYGVKD. The J segment lost 9 bases and the V segment lost 3 bases, leaving 14 bases of the junction unmatched. CDR3 nucleotides: TGTGCCATCAGTGACAAAACCCCGGGACCAGGGGGTTCACCCCTCCACTTT. It yields the protein CAISDKTPGPGGSPLHF.

CDR3 loop: CAWSFGGVGNEQFF. CDR3 in DNA: TGTGCCTGGAGTTTTGGGGGCGTGGGCAATGAGCAGTTCTTC. The gene calls are TRBV30 and TRBJ2-1; D might be TRBD1 (6 bases). Trimming cost V 2 bases and J 6 bases, with 14 bases left between them. Germline V gene sequence: CDR1 GTSNPN, CDR2 SVGIG (reference sequence). CDR3 length: 14 amino acids.

Turning to this clone: In the same sample, other DNA sequences code for this CDR3. V usage is TRBV9 and J usage is TRBJ1-2; 8 bases agree with TRBD1. The CDR3 runs 11 residues. With V trimmed by 5 bases and J by 8 bases, 2 bases remained unmatched. CDR1 is SGDLS and CDR2 is YYNGEE in the germline V gene. CDR3 sequence reads: CASSGQGGYTF. DNA of the CDR3: TGTGCCAGCAGTGGACAGGGAGGCTACACCTTC.

The chain links TRBV4-3 to TRBJ1-1; D gene unclear. Germline CDR1 reads LGHNA; CDR2 reads YSLEER. This CDR3 region has 12 residues. V lost 3 bases and J 3 bases, leaving 5 bases between the germline ends. The CDR3 sequence: CASSQGDTEAFF. The CDR3 DNA reads as TGCGCCAGCAGCCAGGGCGACACTGAAGCTTTCTTT.

This sequence joins TRBV30 and TRBJ1-2; possibly TRBD1 for D (5 bases). The CDR3 extends over 16 amino acids. Germline CDR1 and CDR2: GTSNPN and SVGIG (reference sequence). Trimming removed 1 base from V and 0 bases from J, with 15 bases in between. CDR3 amino acids: CAWSAPEGYSNYGYTF. In nucleotides, the CDR3 is TGTGCCTGGAGTGCCCCTGAGGGGTACTCTAACTATGGCTACACCTTC.

The chain combines TRBV5-6 with TRBJ2-1, with TRBD1 identical over 8 bases. CDR3 length: 14 amino acids. Germline-derived CDR1 and CDR2 are SGHDT and YYEEEE. Trimming removed 4 bases from V and 9 bases from J; junction bases left unmatched: 9. The CDR3 spells CASSLGTGGSEQFF. The CDR3 DNA reads as TGTGCCAGCAGCCTAGGTACAGGGGGAAGTGAGCAGTTCTTC.

This chain connects TRBV30 to TRBJ2-1, with 8 bases fitting TRBD2. The CDR3 extends over 16 amino acids. Losses at the gene ends were 5 bases for V and 7 bases for J; bases not matched to a gene: 16. Germline V CDR1 and CDR2: GTSNPN, SVGIG (reference sequence). The CDR3 protein is CAWFPGDQRGRNEQFF. In nucleotides, the CDR3 is TGTGCCTGGTTTCCAGGGGATCAGCGGGGGAGGAATGAGCAGTTCTTC. The complete variable domain, with remaining parts taken from reference TRBV30 and TRBJ2-1, reads SQTIHQWPATLVQPVGSPLSLECTVEGTSNPNLYWYRQAAGRGLQLLFYSVGIGQISSEVPQNLSASRPQDRQFILSSKKLLLSDSGFYLCAWFPGDQRGRNEQFFGPGTRLTVL.

The gene calls are TRBV10-3 and TRBJ2-2, with 9 bases identical to TRBD1. The germline V gene encodes CDR1 ENHRY and CDR2 SYGVKD. After removal of 9 bases from V and 3 bases from J, the junction contained 14 bases not matched to a gene. The CDR3 covers 17 residues. This CDR3 is CAMGSSRTGEYTGELFF. The DNA of the CDR3 is TGTGCCATGGGGTCGAGCCGGACAGGGGAATACACCGGGGAGCTGTTTTTT.

V and J are TRBV2 and TRBJ1-1; D unclear. CDR1 SNHLY and CDR2 FYNNEI come from the germline V gene. This CDR3 comprises 12 residues. The V end lost 7 bases, the J end lost 7 bases, and 13 bases lay between the germline ends. DNA of the CDR3: TGTGCCAGCATTTTGAGTTCAGATGAAGCTTTCTTT. Protein sequence: CASILSSDEAFF.

The chain combines TRBV6-4 with TRBJ2-3; tentatively, D is TRBD1 or TRBD2 (6 bases each). With 2 bases removed from V and 4 bases from J, the gap between germline ends came to 10 bases. Germline lookup yields CDR1 MRHNA and CDR2 SNTAGT. The CDR3 runs 14 residues. The DNA of the CDR3 is TGTGCCAGCAGTGACAGGGGGGCCCCAGATACGCAGTATTTT. Its translation is CASSDRGAPDTQYF.

This clone was recorded a few times. This chain joins TRBV7-9 and TRBJ2-1; D is possibly TRBD1 or TRBD2 (5 bases each). The length of the CDR3 is 14 residues. The germline V gene has CDR1 SEHNR and CDR2 FQNEAQ (reference sequence). V shed 5 bases and J shed 8 bases, with 16 bases lying between them. The CDR3 reads CASSPQVGVDEQFF. CDR3 nucleotide sequence: TGTGCCAGCAGCCCCCAGGTGGGGGTGGATGAGCAGTTCTTC.